This T cell receptor beta chain was documented in a study of cytomegalovirus exposure and HLA in healthy donors. The germline V and J ends were trimmed by 0 bases and 4 bases, with 10 bases remaining between them. The CDR3 runs to 15 residues. CDR1 and CDR2 (germline): SGHTA, FQGNSA. Study results and limitations: Most TCR sequences proved rare, with some public TCRs found in many donors. A few CMV-associated chains proved CMV antigen-specific in vitro. HLA-A and HLA-B allele assignments for most subjects were reportedly predicted accurately using TCR beta sequences.

The PCR was carried out with 60 Vbeta primers and 13 Jbeta primers. Study processing details: In a later analysis, of around 83 million unique beta chains, 9 million to 11 million appeared in at least two donors. Sequencing used immunoSEQ multiplex PCR; TCRdb keeps in-frame clones, though not all of them. V and J calls plus clone size are reproduced from that table; the DNA served to infer D and trimming. The top ten hold under 5% of the sample, which has about 170,000 clones, over 80% seen once. On this clone itself: Its antigen is undetermined.

The sequenced material came from PBMCs. The sequence derives from a woman in her 50s in good health and CMV-seropositive. This chain links TRBV7-2 with TRBJ1-5, with D perhaps matching TRBD1 (5 bases). This chain's CDR3 is CASSLAGAGNQPQHF. CDR3 nucleotide sequence: TGTGCCAGCAGCTTAGCAGGGGCGGGGAATCAGCCCCAGCATTTT. The complete variable domain, with remaining parts taken from reference TRBV7-2 and TRBJ1-5, reads GAGVSQSPSNKVTEKGKDVELRCDPISGHTALYWYRQSLGQGLEFLIYFQGNSAPDKSGLPSDRFSAERTGGSVSTLTIQRTQQEDSAVYLCASSLAGAGNQPQHFGDGTRLSIL.